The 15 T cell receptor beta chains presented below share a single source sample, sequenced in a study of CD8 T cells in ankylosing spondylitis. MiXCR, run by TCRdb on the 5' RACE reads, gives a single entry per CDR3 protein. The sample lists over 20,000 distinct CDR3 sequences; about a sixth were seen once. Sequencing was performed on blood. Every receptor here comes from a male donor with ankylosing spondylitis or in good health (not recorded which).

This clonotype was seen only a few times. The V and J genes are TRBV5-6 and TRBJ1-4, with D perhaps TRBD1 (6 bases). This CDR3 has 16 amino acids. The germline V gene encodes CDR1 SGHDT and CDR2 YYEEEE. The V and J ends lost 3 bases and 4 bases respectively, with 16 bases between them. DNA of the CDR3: TGTGCCAGCAGCTCCCTTACGGACAGCTTTAATGAAAAACTGTTTTTT. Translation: CASSSLTDSFNEKLFF.

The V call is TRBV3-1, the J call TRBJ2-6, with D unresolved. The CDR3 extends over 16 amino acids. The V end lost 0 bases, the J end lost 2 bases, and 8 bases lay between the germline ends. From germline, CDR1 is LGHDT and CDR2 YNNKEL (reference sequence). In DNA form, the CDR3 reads TGTGCCAGCAGCCAAGAAAGTACTGCTGGGGCCAACGTCCTGACTTTC. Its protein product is CASSQESTAGANVLTF.

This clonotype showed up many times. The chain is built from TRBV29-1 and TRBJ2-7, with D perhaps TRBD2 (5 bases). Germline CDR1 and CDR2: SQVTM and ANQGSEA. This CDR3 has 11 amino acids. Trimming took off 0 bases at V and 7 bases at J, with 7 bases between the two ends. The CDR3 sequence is CSVEDPGEQYF. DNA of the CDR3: TGCAGCGTTGAAGATCCGGGGGAGCAGTACTTC.

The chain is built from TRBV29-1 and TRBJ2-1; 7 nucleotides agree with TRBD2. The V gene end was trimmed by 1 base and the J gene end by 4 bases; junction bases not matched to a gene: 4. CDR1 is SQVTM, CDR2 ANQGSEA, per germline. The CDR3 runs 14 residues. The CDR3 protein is CSVEGSGIYNEQFF. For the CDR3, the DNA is TGCAGCGTTGAAGGGAGCGGGATATACAATGAGCAGTTCTTC.

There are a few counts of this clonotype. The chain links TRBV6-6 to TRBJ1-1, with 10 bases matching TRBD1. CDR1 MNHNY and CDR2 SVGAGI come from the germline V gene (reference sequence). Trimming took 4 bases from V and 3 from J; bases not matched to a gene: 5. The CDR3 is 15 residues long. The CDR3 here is CASSSRQGADTEAFF. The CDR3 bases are TGTGCCAGCAGTTCGAGACAGGGGGCCGACACTGAAGCTTTCTTT.

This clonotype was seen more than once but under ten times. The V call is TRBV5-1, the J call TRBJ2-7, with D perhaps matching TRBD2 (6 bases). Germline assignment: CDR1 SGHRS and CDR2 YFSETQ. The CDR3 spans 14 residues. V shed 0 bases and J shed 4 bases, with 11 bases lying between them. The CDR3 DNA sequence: TGCGCCAGCAGCTTGGGGACTACCCCTTACGAGCAGTACTTC. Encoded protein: CASSLGTTPYEQYF.

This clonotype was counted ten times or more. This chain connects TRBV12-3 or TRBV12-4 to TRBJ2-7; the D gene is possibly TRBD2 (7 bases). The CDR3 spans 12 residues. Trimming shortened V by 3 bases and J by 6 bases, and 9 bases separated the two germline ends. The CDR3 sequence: CASSLGGREQYF. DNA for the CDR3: TGTGCCAGCAGTTTGGGGGGGCGCGAGCAGTACTTC.

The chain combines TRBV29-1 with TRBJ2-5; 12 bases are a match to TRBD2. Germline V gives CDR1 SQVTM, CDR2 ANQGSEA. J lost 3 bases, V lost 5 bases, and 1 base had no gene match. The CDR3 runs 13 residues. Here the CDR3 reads CSVRLAGEETQYF. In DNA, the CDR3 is TGCAGCGTTCGACTAGCGGGAGAAGAGACCCAGTACTTC.

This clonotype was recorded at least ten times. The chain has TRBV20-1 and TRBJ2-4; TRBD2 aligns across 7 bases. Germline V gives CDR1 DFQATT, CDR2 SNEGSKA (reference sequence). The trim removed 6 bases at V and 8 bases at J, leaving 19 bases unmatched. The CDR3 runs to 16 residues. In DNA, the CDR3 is TGCAGTGCCAGAACTCAAGGCAGCCCGGGGAGGGACATTCAGTACTTC. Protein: CSARTQGSPGRDIQYF.

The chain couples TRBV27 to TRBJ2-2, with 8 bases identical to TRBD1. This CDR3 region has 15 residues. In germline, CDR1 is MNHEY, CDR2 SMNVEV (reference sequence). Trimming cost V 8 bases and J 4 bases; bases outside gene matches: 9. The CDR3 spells CASRRQGKVTGELFF. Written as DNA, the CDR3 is TGTGCCAGCCGGAGACAGGGGAAGGTCACCGGGGAGCTGTTTTTT.

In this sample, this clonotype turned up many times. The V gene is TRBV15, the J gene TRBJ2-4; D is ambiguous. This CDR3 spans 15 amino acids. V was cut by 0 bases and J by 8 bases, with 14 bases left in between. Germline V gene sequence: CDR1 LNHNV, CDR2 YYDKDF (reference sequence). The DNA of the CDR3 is TGTGCCACCAGCAGAGACTCTATTCGAGGAGACATTCAGTACTTC. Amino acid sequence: CATSRDSIRGDIQYF.

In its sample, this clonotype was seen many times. The CDR3 DNA sequence: TGCAGCGTTGTTGCTCCTATCAAGTCTAGCACAGATACGCAGTATTTT. Protein product: CSVVAPIKSSTDTQYF. V gene TRBV29-1 combines with J gene TRBJ2-3, with no clear D. The CDR3 totals 16 residues. Germline V CDR1 and CDR2: SQVTM, ANQGSEA. Trimming took off 4 bases at V and 0 bases at J, with 17 bases between the two ends.

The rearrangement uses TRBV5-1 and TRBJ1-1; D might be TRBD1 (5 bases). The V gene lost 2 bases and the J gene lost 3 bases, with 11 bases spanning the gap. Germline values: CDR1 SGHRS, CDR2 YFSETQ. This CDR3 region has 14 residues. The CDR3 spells CASSFQGTDTEAFF. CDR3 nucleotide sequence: TGCGCCAGCAGCTTCCAGGGTACGGACACTGAAGCTTTCTTT.

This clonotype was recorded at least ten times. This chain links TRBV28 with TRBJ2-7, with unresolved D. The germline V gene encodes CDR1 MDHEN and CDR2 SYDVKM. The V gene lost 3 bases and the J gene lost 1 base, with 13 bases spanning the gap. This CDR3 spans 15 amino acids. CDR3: CASSFFAVRSYEQYF. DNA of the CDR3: TGTGCCAGCAGTTTTTTTGCAGTAAGATCCTACGAGCAGTACTTC.

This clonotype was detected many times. The DNA for the CDR3 is TGCAGCGCGGGACTAGCGGTAGAGACCCAGTACTTC. This codes for CSAGLAVETQYF. The J gene is TRBJ2-5, the V gene TRBV29-1, with 11 bases lining up with TRBD2. V lost 7 bases and J lost 4; bases outside the gene matches: 2. Germline values: CDR1 SQVTM, CDR2 ANQGSEA. The CDR3 loop spans 12 amino acids.